Each of the 2 T cell receptor beta chains below was sequenced from the same sample in a study of T-cell memory formation after mild COVID-19. TCRdb reprocessed the 5' RACE reads with MiXCR, giving one entry per CDR3 protein. The profile shows fewer than 600,000 distinct CDR3 sequences, about a fifth of them singletons. The material sequenced was PBMCs or a T cell subset sorted from them (not recorded which). The receptors were sampled from an adult woman who had mild COVID-19 (a few samples of this study predate the infection). Cell type and time point are not known.

V usage is TRBV7-9 and J usage is TRBJ1-1, with TRBD1 as a possible D gene (6 bases). The CDR3 totals 12 residues. The germline V and J ends were trimmed by 3 bases and 8 bases, with 10 bases remaining between them. Germline CDR1 is SEHNR and CDR2 is FQNEAQ (reference sequence). In nucleotides, the CDR3 is TGTGCCAGCAGCTTGGACAGTGGAGAAGCTTTCTTT. Translating gives CASSLDSGEAFF.

This rearrangement joins TRBV19 to TRBJ1-1, with D maybe TRBD1 (5 bases). Trimming pared 9 bases from V and 0 bases from J, leaving 11 bases between. The germline V gene encodes CDR1 LNHDA and CDR2 SQIVND (reference sequence). This CDR3 has 13 amino acids. The CDR3 sequence: CASRQSLNTEAFF. CDR3 DNA sequence: TGTGCCAGCAGACAGTCACTGAACACTGAAGCTTTCTTT.